The T cell receptor beta chain under discussion was sequenced for a study of control samples from healthy donors and cancer patients. Germline V lookup: CDR1 SQVTM, CDR2 ANQGSEA. The CDR3 contains 12 residues. V dropped 7 bases and J dropped 4 bases, with 13 bases sitting between them. Profiling relied on immunoSEQ multiplex PCR, and the TCRdb table lists in-frame clones only, not all of them. The profile shows 85,000 to 110,000 clones, roughly 90% of them singletons. The sequencing sample was made of PBMCs. The receptor was isolated from a man aged 60 to 69 with lung cancer. The chain couples TRBV29-1 to TRBJ1-2, with D tentatively TRBD1 (5 bases). In DNA form, the CDR3 reads TGCAGCGGGGACTCAGATACCTATGGCTACACCTTC. This encodes CSGDSDTYGYTF.